This T cell receptor (beta chain) was captured by sequencing in a study of blood T cell repertoires in COVID-19. Study as a whole: Acute and convalescent COVID-19 specimens originated in the United States, Italy and Spain. Sources were T cells, B-cell-depleted T cells, or PBMCs; the material itself was cDNA or gDNA.

Source study methods: The assay estimated nucleated cells by amplifying reference gene primers. Data came from immunoSEQ multiplex PCR; TCRdb stores just in-frame clones and leaves some out. The D gene and trimming were derived from the DNA, and the V and J assignments and clone size from that table. The data hold around 190,000 clones, with 76% observed a single time. There are 15 residues in the CDR3. The germline V gene encodes CDR1 SQVTM and CDR2 ANQGSEA. V gave up 3 bases and J gave up 8 bases, with 19 bases separating them. The TCR was taken from a woman in her forties or fifties with active or convalescent COVID-19. J is TRBJ1-4 and V is TRBV29-1; possible D gene TRBD1, 6 bases. Sequencing input: peripheral blood. CDR3 protein: CSVEVGGGAGEKLFF. The CDR3 region has the DNA TGCAGCGTTGAGGTTGGGGGGGGCGCCGGGGAAAAACTGTTTTTT.